These T cell receptor beta chains were read from a single sample in a study of cytomegalovirus exposure and HLA in healthy donors. Generated by immunoSEQ multiplex PCR, the TCRdb table keeps only in-frame clones and is missing some. There are around 130,000 clones in the sample; approximately 84% occur only once, and approximately 1.6% lies in the top ten. Sample: PBMCs. The source is a woman between 18 and 29 years old in good health and CMV-seronegative. CDR3s include the opening cysteine and the closing phenylalanine or tryptophan. Only some rows state a clone size, as once, few, many or a class for expanded clones.

V	size	J	CDR3
TRBV6-5	NA	TRBJ1-2	CASSSRRTVPYGYTF
TRBV6-6	NA	TRBJ1-3	CASSPTQGAFGNTIYF
TRBV18	NA	TRBJ1-1	CASSPRTGTTDAEAFF
TRBV5-1	NA	TRBJ2-3	CASSMDRVTDTQYF
TRBV6-5	NA	TRBJ1-4	CASSNRGNEKLFF
TRBV19	NA	TRBJ1-5	CASSTTGNQPQHF
TRBV15	NA	TRBJ1-5	CATSRDGGGNQPQHF
TRBV30	NA	TRBJ2-3	CAWKSNPTGTQYF
TRBV2	few	TRBJ2-1	CASSTFGGLAGNEQFF
TRBV7-9	NA	TRBJ2-5	CASSFGGVQETQYF
TRBV6-5	NA	TRBJ2-7	CASSLIAGEAYEQYF
TRBV6-5	NA	TRBJ2-1	CASSDPPRADEQFF
TRBV6-4	NA	TRBJ2-1	CASSPGTRFEQFF
TRBV14	NA	TRBJ1-1	CASSQEWGRGEAFF